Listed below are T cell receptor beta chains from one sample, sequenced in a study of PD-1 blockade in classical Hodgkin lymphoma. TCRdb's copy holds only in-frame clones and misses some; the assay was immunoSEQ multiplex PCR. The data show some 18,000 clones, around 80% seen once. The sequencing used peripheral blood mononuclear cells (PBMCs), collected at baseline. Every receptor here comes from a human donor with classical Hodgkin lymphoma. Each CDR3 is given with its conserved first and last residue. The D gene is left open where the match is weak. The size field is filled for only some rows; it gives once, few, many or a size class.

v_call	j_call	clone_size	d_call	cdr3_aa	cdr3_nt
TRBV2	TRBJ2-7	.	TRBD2	CASLGRGPYEQYF	TGTGCCAGTCTAGGGAGGGGACCCTACGAGCAGTACTTC
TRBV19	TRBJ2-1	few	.	CASLGKAMRNEQFF	TGTGCCAGTCTAGGAAAAGCCATGCGCAATGAGCAGTTCTTC
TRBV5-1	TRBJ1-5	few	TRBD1	CASSPTGLAQPQHF	TGCGCCAGCAGCCCGACAGGGTTAGCTCAGCCCCAGCATTTT
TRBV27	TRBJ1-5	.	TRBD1	CASSLGDRLSPQHF	TGTGCCAGCAGTTTGGGGGACAGGCTCAGCCCCCAGCATTTT
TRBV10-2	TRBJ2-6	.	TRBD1	CASSVDRGGGANVLTF	TGCGCCAGCAGCGTCGACAGGGGGGGAGGGGCCAACGTCCTGACTTTC
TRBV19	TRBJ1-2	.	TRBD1	CASTTGGYGYTF	TGTGCCAGTACAACAGGGGGTTATGGCTACACCTTC
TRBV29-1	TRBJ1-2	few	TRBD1	CSARTGVHGYTF	TGCAGCGCTCGGACAGGGGTACATGGCTACACCTTC
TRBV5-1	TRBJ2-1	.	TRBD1	CASSPGGSYNEQFF	TGCGCCAGCAGCCCAGGGGGCTCCTACAATGAGCAGTTCTTC
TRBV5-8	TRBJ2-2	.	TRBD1	CASSSTLGQGDTGELFF	TGTGCCAGCAGCTCTACCCTGGGACAGGGGGACACCGGGGAGCTGTTTTTT
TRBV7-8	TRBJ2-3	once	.	CASSLDQSPDTQYF	TGTGCCAGCAGCTTGGACCAGTCACCAGATACGCAGTATTTT
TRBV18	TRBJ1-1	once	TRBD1	CASSPGSGGVGTEAFF	TGTGCCAGCTCACCAGGGTCAGGGGGCGTGGGCACTGAAGCTTTCTTT
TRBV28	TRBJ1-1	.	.	CASRLTGEAFF	TGTGCCAGCAGGCTAACAGGCGAAGCTTTCTTT
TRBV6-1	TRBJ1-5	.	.	CASEGGSNQPQHF	TGTGCCTCCGAGGGGGGAAGCAATCAGCCCCAGCATTTT
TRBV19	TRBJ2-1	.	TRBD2	CASRLAGAVYNEQFF	TGTGCCAGTAGACTAGCGGGAGCGGTCTACAATGAGCAGTTCTTC
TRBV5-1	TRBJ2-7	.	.	CASSGDTEKWSYEQYF	TGCGCCAGCAGCGGGGACACCGAAAAGTGGTCCTACGAGCAGTACTTC
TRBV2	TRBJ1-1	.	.	CASRARDNTEAFF	TGTGCCAGCAGAGCCAGAGATAACACTGAAGCTTTCTTT
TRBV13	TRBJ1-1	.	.	CASRGLNTEAFF	TGTGCCAGCAGGGGCTTGAACACTGAAGCTTTCTTT
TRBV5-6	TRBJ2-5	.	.	CASSEKQETQYF	TGTGCCAGCAGCGAAAAACAAGAGACCCAGTACTTC
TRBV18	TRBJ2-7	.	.	CASSPLPRATYEQYF	TGTGCCAGCTCACCCCTGCCCAGGGCGACCTACGAGCAGTACTTC
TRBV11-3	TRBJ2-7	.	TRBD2	CASSFTSGILYEQYF	TGTGCCAGCAGCTTTACTAGCGGAATTCTCTACGAGCAGTACTTC